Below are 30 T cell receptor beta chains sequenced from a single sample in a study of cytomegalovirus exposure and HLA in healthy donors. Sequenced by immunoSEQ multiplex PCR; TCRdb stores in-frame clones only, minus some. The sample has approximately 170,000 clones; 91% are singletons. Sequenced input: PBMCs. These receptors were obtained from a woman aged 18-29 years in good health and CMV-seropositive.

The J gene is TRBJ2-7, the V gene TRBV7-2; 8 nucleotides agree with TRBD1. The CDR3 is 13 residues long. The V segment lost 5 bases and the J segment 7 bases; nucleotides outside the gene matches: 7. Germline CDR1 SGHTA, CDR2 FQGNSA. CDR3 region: CASSTDRVTEQYF. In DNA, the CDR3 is TGTGCCAGCAGCACGGACAGGGTGACTGAGCAGTACTTC. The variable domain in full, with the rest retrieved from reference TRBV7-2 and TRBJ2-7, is GAGVSQSPSNKVTEKGKDVELRCDPISGHTALYWYRQSLGQGLEFLIYFQGNSAPDKSGLPSDRFSAERTGGSVSTLTIQRTQQEDSAVYLCASSTDRVTEQYFGPGTRLTVT.

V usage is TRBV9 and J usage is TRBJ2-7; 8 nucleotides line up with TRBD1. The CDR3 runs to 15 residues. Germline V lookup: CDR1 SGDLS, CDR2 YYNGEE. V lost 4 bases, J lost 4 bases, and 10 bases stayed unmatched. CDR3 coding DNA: TGTGCCAGCAGCCCGACGGACAGGGCGACTTACGAGCAGTACTTC. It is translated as CASSPTDRATYEQYF.

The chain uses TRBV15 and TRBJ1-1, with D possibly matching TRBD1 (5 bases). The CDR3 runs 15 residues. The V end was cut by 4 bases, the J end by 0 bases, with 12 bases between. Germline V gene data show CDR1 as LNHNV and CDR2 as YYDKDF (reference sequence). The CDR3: CATSNIGAMNTEAFF. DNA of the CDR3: TGTGCCACCAGCAATATTGGGGCGATGAACACTGAAGCTTTCTTT.

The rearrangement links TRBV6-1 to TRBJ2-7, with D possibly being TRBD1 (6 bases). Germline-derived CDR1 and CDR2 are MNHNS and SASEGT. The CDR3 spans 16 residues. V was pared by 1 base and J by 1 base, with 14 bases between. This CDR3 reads CASSEEDSTGSYEQYF. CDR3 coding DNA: TGTGCCAGCAGTGAAGAAGATTCGACAGGTTCCTACGAGCAGTACTTC.

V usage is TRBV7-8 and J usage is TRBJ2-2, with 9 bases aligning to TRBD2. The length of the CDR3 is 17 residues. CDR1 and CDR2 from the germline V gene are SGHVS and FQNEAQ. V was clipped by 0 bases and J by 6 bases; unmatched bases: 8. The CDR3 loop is CASSLAFAGGPAGELFF. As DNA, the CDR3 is TGTGCCAGCAGCTTAGCGTTCGCGGGGGGGCCGGCCGGGGAGCTGTTTTTT.

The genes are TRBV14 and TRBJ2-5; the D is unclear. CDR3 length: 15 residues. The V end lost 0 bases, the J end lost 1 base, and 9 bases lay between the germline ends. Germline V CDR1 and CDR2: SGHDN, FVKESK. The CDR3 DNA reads TGTGCCAGCAGCCAAGACTGGGCAGCCCAAGAGACCCAGTACTTC. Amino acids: CASSQDWAAQETQYF.

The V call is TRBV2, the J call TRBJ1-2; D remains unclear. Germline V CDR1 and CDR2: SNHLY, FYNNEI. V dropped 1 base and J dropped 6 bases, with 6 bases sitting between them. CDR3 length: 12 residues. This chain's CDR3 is CASSEVGDGYTF. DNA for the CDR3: TGTGCCAGCAGTGAAGTGGGAGATGGCTACACCTTC.

The CDR3 region has the DNA TGCGCCAGCAGCTTGGTTCAGGGACAGGACACTGAAGCTTTCTTT. Amino acids: CASSLVQGQDTEAFF. The chain combines TRBV5-1 with TRBJ1-1, with TRBD1 matching over 8 bases. Trimming removed 0 bases from V and 3 bases from J; junction bases left unmatched: 4. The germline gives CDR1 SGHRS, CDR2 YFSETQ. This CDR3 is built from 15 residues.

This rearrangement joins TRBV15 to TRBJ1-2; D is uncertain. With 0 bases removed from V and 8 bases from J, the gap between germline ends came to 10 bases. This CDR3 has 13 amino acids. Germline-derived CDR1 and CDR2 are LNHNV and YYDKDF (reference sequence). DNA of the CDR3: TGTGCCACCAGCAGAGATGTAGTCTGGGGCTACACCTTC. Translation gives CATSRDVVWGYTF.

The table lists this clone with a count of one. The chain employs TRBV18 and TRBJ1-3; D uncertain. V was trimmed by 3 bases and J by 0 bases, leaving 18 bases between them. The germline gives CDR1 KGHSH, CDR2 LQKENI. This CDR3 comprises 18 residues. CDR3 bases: TGTGCCAGCTCACCTCATGGCCCCGGGGTGAGCTCTGGAAACACCATATATTTT. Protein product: CASSPHGPGVSSGNTIYF.

The CDR3 bases are TGTGCCAGCAGCCCCGGGACAGGGAGTACCGGGGAGCTGTTTTTT. This gives the protein CASSPGTGSTGELFF. The rearrangement uses TRBV11-1 and TRBJ2-2; 9 nucleotides line up with TRBD1. Germline V CDR1 and CDR2: SGHAT, FQDESV (reference sequence). The junction had 6 bases not matched to a gene; V was cut back by 5 bases and J by 5 bases. The length of the CDR3 is 15 residues.

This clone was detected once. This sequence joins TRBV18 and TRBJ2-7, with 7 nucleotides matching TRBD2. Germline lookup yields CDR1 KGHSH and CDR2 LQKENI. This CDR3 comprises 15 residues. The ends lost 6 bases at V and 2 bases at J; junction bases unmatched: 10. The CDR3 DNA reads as TGTGCCAGCTCCCAGGAGCCTAGCGGCCCCTACGAGCAGTACTTC. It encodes CASSQEPSGPYEQYF. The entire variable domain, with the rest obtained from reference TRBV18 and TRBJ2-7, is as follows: NAGVMQNPRHLVRRRGQEARLRCSPMKGHSHVYWYRQLPEEGLKFMVYLQKENIIDESGMPKERFSAEFPKEGPSILRIQQVVRGDSAAYFCASSQEPSGPYEQYFGPGTRLTVT.

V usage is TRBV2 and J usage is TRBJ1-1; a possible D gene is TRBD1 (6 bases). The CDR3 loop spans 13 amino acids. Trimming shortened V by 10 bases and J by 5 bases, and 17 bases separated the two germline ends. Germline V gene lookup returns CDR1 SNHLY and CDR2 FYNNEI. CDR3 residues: CATLGGGATEAFF. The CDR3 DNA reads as TGTGCCACCCTGGGGGGGGGCGCGACTGAAGCTTTCTTT.

CDR3 sequence: CASRREASQYGYTF. The CDR3, as DNA: TGTGCCAGCCGCAGGGAGGCGAGTCAATATGGCTACACCTTC. The rearrangement uses TRBV27 and TRBJ1-2, with D possibly matching TRBD1 (5 bases). Germline V gene data show CDR1 as MNHEY and CDR2 as SMNVEV (reference sequence). Deletions cut 8 bases from V and 5 bases from J, with 18 bases between. The CDR3 runs to 14 residues.

CDR3 sequence reads: CASSFDGRAGETQYF. As DNA, the CDR3 is TGTGCCAGCAGCTTCGACGGGAGGGCTGGAGAGACCCAGTACTTC. The chain employs TRBV11-2 and TRBJ2-5; 8 bases are a match to TRBD2. CDR3 size: 15 residues. Germline V lookup: CDR1 SGHAT, CDR2 FQNNGV. The J segment lost 4 bases and the V segment lost 3 bases, leaving 7 bases of the junction unmatched.

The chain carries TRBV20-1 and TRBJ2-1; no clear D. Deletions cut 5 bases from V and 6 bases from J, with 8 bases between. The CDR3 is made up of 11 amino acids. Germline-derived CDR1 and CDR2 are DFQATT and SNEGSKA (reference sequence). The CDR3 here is CSAPDSNEQFF. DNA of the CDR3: TGCAGTGCTCCTGACTCCAATGAGCAGTTCTTC.

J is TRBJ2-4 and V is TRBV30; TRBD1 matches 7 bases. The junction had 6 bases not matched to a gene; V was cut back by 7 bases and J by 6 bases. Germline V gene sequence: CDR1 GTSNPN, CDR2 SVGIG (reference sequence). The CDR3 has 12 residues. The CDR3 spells CASGAGGNIQYF. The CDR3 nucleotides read TGTGCCTCCGGCGCAGGGGGAAACATTCAGTACTTC.

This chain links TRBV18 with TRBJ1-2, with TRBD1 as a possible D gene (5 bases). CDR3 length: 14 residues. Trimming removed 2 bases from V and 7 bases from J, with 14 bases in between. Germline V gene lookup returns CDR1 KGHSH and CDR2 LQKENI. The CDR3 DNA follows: TGTGCCAGCTCACCAGACAGTCTGAGTTCTGGCTACACCTTC. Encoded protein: CASSPDSLSSGYTF.

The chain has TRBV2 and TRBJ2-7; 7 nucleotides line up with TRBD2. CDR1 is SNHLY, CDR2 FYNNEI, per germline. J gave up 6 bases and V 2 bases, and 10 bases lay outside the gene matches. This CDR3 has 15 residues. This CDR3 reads CASSEREGAGLEQYF. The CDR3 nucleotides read TGTGCCAGCAGTGAAAGAGAGGGAGCGGGACTCGAGCAGTACTTC.

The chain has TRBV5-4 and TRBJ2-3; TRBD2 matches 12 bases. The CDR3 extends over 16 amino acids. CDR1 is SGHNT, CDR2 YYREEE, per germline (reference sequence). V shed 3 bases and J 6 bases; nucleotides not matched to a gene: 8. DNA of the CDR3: TGTGCCAGCAGCTCCCCTAGCGGGGGGGCCATGGATACGCAGTATTTT. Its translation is CASSSPSGGAMDTQYF.

The CDR3 DNA reads TGCGCCAGCAGCCTCCCGGGACAGGGGGACTTCACAGATACGCAGTATTTT. It specifies CASSLPGQGDFTDTQYF. This chain connects TRBV5-1 to TRBJ2-3, with 11 positions matching TRBD1. Trimming cost V 4 bases and J 2 bases; bases outside gene matches: 9. Per the germline V gene, CDR1 is SGHRS and CDR2 is YFSETQ. The CDR3 is 17 residues long.

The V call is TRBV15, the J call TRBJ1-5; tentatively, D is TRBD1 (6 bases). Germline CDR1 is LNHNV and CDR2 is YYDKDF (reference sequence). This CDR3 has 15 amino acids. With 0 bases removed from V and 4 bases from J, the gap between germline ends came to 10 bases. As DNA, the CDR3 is TGTGCCACCAGCAGAGATGGGGGCAGAAATCAGCCCCAGCATTTT. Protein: CATSRDGGRNQPQHF. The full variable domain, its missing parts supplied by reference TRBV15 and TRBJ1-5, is DAMVIQNPRYQVTQFGKPVTLSCSQTLNHNVMYWYQQKSSQAPKLLFHYYDKDFNNEADTPDNFQSRRPNTSFCFLDIRSPGLGDTAMYLCATSRDGGRNQPQHFGDGTRLSIL.

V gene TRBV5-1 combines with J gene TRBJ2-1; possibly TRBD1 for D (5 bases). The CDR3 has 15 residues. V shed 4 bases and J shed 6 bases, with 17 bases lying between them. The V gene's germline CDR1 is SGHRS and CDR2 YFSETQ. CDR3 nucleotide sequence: TGCGCCAGCAGCCTCTCCCCTGCAGGGTCCAATGAGCAGTTCTTC. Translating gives CASSLSPAGSNEQFF.

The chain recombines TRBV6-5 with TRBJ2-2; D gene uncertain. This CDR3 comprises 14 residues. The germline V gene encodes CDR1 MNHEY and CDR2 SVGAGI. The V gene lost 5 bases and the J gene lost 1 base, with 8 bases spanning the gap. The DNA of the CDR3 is TGTGCCAGCAGTCCGCTAGGGAACACCGGGGAGCTGTTTTTT. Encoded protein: CASSPLGNTGELFF.

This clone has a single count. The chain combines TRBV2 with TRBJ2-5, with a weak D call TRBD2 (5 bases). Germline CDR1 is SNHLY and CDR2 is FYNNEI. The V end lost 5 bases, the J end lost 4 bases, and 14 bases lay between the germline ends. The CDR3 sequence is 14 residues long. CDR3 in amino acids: CASSPQKGAETQYF. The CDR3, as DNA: TGTGCCAGCAGTCCTCAAAAGGGAGCAGAGACCCAGTACTTC.

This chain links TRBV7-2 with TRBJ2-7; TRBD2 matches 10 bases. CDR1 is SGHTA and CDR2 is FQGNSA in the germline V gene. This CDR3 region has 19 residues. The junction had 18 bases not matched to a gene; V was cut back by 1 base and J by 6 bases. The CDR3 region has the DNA TGTGCCAGCAGCTTAGTGGCCTTCCTAGCGGGAGAGTCAGCCGTCGAGCAGTACTTC. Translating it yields CASSLVAFLAGESAVEQYF.

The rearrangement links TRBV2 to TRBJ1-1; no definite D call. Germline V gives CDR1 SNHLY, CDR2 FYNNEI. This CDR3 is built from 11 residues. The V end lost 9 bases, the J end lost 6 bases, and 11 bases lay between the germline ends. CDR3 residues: CARSVVAEAFF. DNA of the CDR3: TGTGCCAGATCAGTCGTGGCTGAAGCTTTCTTT. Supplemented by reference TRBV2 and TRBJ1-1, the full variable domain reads EPEVTQTPSHQVTQMGQEVILRCVPISNHLYFYWYRQILGQKVEFLVSFYNNEISEKSEIFDDQFSVERPDGSNFTLKIRSTKLEDSAMYFCARSVVAEAFFGQGTRLTVV.

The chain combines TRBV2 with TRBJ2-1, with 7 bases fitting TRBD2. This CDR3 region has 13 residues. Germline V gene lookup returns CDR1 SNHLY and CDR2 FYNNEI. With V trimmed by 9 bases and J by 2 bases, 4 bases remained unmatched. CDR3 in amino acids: CARGGSTYNEQFF. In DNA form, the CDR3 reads TGTGCCAGGGGGGGGTCCACCTACAATGAGCAGTTCTTC.

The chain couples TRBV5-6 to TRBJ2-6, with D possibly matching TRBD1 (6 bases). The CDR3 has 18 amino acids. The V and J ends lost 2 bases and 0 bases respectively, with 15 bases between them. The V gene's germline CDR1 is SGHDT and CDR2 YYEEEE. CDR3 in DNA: TGTGCCAGCAGCTTCCGGGGACATATAAGCTCTGGGGCCAACGTCCTGACTTTC. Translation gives CASSFRGHISSGANVLTF.

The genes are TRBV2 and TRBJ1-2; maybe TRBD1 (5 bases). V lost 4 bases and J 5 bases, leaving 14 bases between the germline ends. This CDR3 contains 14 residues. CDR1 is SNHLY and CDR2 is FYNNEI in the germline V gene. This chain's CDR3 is CASSVERQRYGYTF. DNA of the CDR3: TGTGCCAGCAGTGTTGAGAGACAGCGTTATGGCTACACCTTC.